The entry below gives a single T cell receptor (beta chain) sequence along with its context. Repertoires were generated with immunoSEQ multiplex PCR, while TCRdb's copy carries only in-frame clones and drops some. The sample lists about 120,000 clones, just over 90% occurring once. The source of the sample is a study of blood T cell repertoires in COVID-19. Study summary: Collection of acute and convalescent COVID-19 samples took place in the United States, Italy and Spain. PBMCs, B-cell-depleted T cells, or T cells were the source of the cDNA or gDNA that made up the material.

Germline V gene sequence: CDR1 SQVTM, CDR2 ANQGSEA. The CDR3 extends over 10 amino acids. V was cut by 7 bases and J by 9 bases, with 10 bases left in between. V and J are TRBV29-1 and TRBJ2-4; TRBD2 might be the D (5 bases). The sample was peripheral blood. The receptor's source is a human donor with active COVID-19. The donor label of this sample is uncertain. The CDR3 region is CSGTYGIQYF. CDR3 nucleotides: TGCAGCGGGACTTACGGCATTCAGTACTTC.